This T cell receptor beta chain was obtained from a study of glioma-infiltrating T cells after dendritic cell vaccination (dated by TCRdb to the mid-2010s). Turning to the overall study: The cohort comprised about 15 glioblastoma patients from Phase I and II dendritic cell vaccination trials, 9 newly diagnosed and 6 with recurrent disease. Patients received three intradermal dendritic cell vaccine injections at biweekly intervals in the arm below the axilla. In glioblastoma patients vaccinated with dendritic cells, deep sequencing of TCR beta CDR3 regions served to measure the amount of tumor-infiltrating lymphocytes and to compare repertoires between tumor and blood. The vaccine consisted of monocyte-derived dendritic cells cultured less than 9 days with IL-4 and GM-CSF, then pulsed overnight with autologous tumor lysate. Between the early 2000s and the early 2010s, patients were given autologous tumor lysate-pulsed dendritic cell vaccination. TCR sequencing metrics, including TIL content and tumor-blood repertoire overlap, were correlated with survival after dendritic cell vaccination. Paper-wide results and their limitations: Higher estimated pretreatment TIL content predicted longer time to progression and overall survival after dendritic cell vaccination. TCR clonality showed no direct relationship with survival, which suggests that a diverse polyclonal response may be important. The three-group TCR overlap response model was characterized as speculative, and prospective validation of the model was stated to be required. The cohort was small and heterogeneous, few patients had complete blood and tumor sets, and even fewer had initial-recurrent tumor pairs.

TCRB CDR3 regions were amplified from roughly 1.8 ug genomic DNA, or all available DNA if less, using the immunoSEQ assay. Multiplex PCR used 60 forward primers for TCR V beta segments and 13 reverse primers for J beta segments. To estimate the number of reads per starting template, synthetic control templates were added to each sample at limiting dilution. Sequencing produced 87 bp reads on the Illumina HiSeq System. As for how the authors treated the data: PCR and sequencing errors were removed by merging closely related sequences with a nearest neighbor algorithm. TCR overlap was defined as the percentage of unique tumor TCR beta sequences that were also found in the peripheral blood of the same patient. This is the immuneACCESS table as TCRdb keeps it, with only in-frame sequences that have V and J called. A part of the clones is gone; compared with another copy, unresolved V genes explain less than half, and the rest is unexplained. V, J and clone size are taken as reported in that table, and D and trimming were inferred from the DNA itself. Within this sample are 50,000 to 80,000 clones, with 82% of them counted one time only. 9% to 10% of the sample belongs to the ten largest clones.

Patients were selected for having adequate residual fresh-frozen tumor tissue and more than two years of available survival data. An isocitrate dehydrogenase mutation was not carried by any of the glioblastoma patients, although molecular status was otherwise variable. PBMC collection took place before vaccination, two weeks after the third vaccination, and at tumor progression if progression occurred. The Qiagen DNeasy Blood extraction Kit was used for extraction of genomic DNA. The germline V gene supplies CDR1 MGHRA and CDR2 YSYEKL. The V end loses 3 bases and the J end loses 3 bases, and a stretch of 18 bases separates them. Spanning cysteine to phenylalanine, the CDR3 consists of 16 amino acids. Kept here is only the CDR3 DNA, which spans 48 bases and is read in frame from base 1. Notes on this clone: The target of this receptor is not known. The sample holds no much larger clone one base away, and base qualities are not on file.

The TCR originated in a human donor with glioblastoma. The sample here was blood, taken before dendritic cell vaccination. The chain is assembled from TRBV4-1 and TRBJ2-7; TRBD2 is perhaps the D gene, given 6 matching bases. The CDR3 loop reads CASSHLADPGGYEQYF. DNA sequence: TGCGCCAGCAGCCACCTCGCCGATCCCGGGGGCTACGAGCAGTACTTC.